This T cell receptor (beta chain) was sequenced in a study of graft-versus-host responses after intestinal transplantation. Study-level background: Grafts that recipients had were multivisceral, liver-intestinal, or isolated intestinal transplants. Anti-thymocyte globulin induction, then tacrolimus and steroids for roughly 3 years, went to all recipients.

Libraries were prepared by immunoSEQ multiplex PCR; TCRdb keeps only in-frame clonotypes and omits some of them. The table has 62,000 or so clones, 90% seen once. As concerns this clone: Its antigen remains unidentified.

This CDR3 region has 14 residues. The germline CDR1 and CDR2 sequences are MNHEY and SVGAGI. Unmatched junction bases numbered 7, after V lost 5 bases and J lost 4 bases. Points from the study as a whole: GvH clones were found in recipient marrow; some appeared first in ileum or blood. Allografts from individuals with graft-donor T cell macrochimerism displayed high graft-versus-host to host-versus-graft clonal ratios.

The sequence was obtained from a human donor who was the organ donor for an intestinal transplant. V and J are TRBV6-5 and TRBJ1-1, with 7 bases matching TRBD1. This specimen was unstimulated CD8+ T cells sorted from spleen or lymph node cells, taken before transplant. The CDR3 DNA is TGTGCCAGCAGTGAATACCGGACAGGCACTGAAGCTTTCTTT. Translation: CASSEYRTGTEAFF.